The present TCR beta chain was sequenced within a study of T cells after yellow fever vaccination. Synthesis of TCR cDNA relied on 5'RACE template switching, which attached a universal primer site and UMIs. TCRdb re-analysed the 5' RACE reads in MiXCR, keeping a single row per CDR3 protein. Among some 560,000 distinct CDR3 sequences listed, 15% to 20% were seen once. Germline CDR1 reads SNHLY; CDR2 reads FYNNEI. V was pared by 6 bases and J by 3 bases, with 12 bases between. The CDR3 loop spans 14 amino acids. Findings and caveats of the study: The secondary response showed a weaker magnitude and a faster peak, day 5 versus 15. Booster sampling recovered most clones from primary vaccination (under 98% CD4, approximately 88% CD8).

This clonotype has only a few counts. The antigen is unknown. The V call is TRBV2, the J call TRBJ2-1; D is possibly TRBD1 (6 bases). Sequencing was performed on PBMCs, taken 15 days after the yellow fever booster vaccination. The TCR sequence derives from a man younger than 40 who received the YFV17D yellow fever vaccine. The CDR3 DNA reads TGTGCCAGCAGCGCAGGGACAATCTACAATGAGCAGTTCTTC. Translating it yields CASSAGTIYNEQFF.